This TCR beta chain was captured in a study of T cell responses to AZD1222 COVID-19 vaccine. Findings and caveats of the study: Epitopes outside B.1.351 and B.1.1.7 mutated regions reportedly drew nearly half of spike TCRs.

The repertoire was sequenced with immunoSEQ multiplex PCR; TCRdb's copy has only in-frame clones and lacks some. Of about 150,000 clones listed, roughly 90% are singletons. With respect to this clone: The antigen is unknown.

Germline-derived CDR1 and CDR2 are LNHDA and SQIVND (reference sequence). Trimming shortened V by 5 bases and J by 4 bases, and 11 bases separated the two germline ends. The CDR3 totals 13 residues. The clonotype was recovered from an adult in good health. V usage is TRBV19 and J usage is TRBJ1-2; D gene ambiguous. The material was peripheral blood, obtained on day 0 of AZD1222 vaccination. CDR3 residues: CASSPERFYGYTF. CDR3 DNA sequence: TGTGCCAGTAGTCCGGAAAGGTTCTATGGCTACACCTTC.